One sample yielded the 17 T cell receptor beta chains listed below, sequenced in a study of cytomegalovirus exposure and HLA in healthy donors. Both 60 Vbeta primers and 13 Jbeta primers went into the PCR. Assay used: immunoSEQ multiplex PCR; TCRdb lists only in-frame clones, some missing. The repertoire consists of 110,000 or so clones, with 60% to 85% occurring once and the leading ten covering about 9.1%. The sequenced sample was PBMCs. These receptors were taken from a woman between 40 and 50 years old in good health and CMV-seropositive.

The chain combines TRBV10-2 with TRBJ1-2; weak D call: TRBD1 (5 bases). Germline-derived CDR1 and CDR2 are WSHSY and SAAADI. The CDR3 is 16 residues long. Trimming shortened V by 7 bases and J by 4 bases, and 22 bases separated the two germline ends. CDR3 sequence reads: CASTTLLGNGGYGYTF. The CDR3 coding sequence is TGCGCCAGCACCACGTTGTTGGGAAACGGGGGCTATGGCTACACCTTC.

This clone has only one observation. The chain joins TRBV29-1 to TRBJ2-7, with D unresolved. Deletions cut 0 bases from V and 4 bases from J, with 4 bases between. The CDR3 runs 11 residues. The germline V gene encodes CDR1 SQVTM and CDR2 ANQGSEA. The CDR3 bases are TGCAGCGTTGAAGAGTCGTACGAGCAGTACTTC. This translates into CSVEESYEQYF.

V gene TRBV7-8 combines with J gene TRBJ2-7; D is uncertain. CDR1 and CDR2 (germline): SGHVS, FQNEAQ. Trimming shortened V by 2 bases and J by 0 bases, and 8 bases separated the two germline ends. The CDR3 has 14 amino acids. The CDR3: CASSLTSHSYEQYF. The DNA for the CDR3 is TGTGCCAGCAGCTTAACTTCCCACTCCTACGAGCAGTACTTC.

The gene calls are TRBV9 and TRBJ2-5; D remains ambiguous. The CDR3 contains 11 residues. Germline CDR1 and CDR2: SGDLS and YYNGEE. The V and J ends lost 3 bases and 11 bases respectively, with 11 bases between them. The chain's CDR3 is CASSAGGEQYF. DNA of the CDR3: TGTGCCAGCAGCGCGGGTGGTGAGCAGTACTTC.

The DNA for the CDR3 is TGTGCCAGCAGTGCCCCGGGACAGGGGTCCAATGAGCAGTTCTTC. Protein sequence: CASSAPGQGSNEQFF. The chain uses TRBV6-1 and TRBJ2-1; TRBD1 matches at 10 bases. The CDR3 covers 15 residues. With 4 bases clipped from V and 6 bases from J, the junction kept 6 bases outside the gene matches. Germline CDR1 is MNHNS and CDR2 is SASEGT.

The genes are TRBV28 and TRBJ1-5, with D perhaps TRBD1 (5 bases). The CDR3 extends over 14 amino acids. In germline, CDR1 is MDHEN, CDR2 SYDVKM. V was pared by 8 bases and J by 7 bases, with 18 bases between. In DNA form, the CDR3 reads TGTGCCAGCGCGATAGGCGGGGGAATCCAGCCCCAGCATTTT. It yields the protein CASAIGGGIQPQHF. The full variable domain, its missing parts supplied by reference TRBV28 and TRBJ1-5, is DVKVTQSSRYLVKRTGEKVFLECVQDMDHENMFWYRQDPGLGLRLIYFSYDVKMKEKGDIPEGYSVSREKKERFSLILESASTNQTSMYLCASAIGGGIQPQHFGDGTRLSIL.

This clone was recorded only once. This chain connects TRBV27 to TRBJ1-5; tentatively, D is TRBD1 (5 bases). The V and J ends lost 2 bases and 0 bases respectively, with 11 bases between them. Germline assignment: CDR1 MNHEY and CDR2 SMNVEV (reference sequence). CDR3 size: 16 residues. Written as DNA, the CDR3 is TGTGCCAGCAGTTTAGGGGCAGGGTATAGCAATCAGCCCCAGCATTTT. The encoded protein is CASSLGAGYSNQPQHF.

This chain uses TRBV7-9 with TRBJ2-1; 7 nucleotides agree with TRBD1. The length of the CDR3 is 14 residues. Unmatched junction bases numbered 7, after V lost 4 bases and J lost 7 bases. The germline V gene has CDR1 SEHNR and CDR2 FQNEAQ (reference sequence). In nucleotides, the CDR3 is TGTGCCAGCAGCTGGGCCGACAGGGCTAATGAGCAGTTCTTC. Translated, it gives CASSWADRANEQFF.

This chain joins TRBV11-2 and TRBJ2-1; 11 bases match TRBD2. CDR1 SGHAT and CDR2 FQNNGV come from the germline V gene. The CDR3 covers 15 residues. The V and J ends lost 7 bases and 7 bases, in that order; junction bases with no gene match: 9. CDR3 amino acids: CASIEASGGRNEQFF. The DNA of the CDR3 is TGTGCCAGCATCGAGGCTAGCGGGGGGCGGAATGAGCAGTTCTTC.

V gene TRBV15 combines with J gene TRBJ2-5, with TRBD1 matching over 9 bases. The ends lost 3 bases at V and 3 bases at J; junction bases unmatched: 11. In germline, CDR1 is LNHNV, CDR2 YYDKDF (reference sequence). CDR3 size: 17 residues. CDR3 sequence (DNA): TGTGCCACCAGCAGCCCACGGGGGGACAGGGCAGAAGAGACCCAGTACTTC. It codes for CATSSPRGDRAEETQYF.

The chain carries TRBV4-3 and TRBJ1-2; D not resolved. Per germline, CDR1 LGHNA and CDR2 YSLEER. V lost 0 bases, J lost 8 bases, and 13 bases lay in between. There are 14 residues in the CDR3. This CDR3 is CASSQDWAGLGYTF. The CDR3 DNA reads TGCGCCAGCAGCCAAGATTGGGCGGGATTGGGCTACACCTTC.

The chain combines TRBV28 with TRBJ2-3, with 8 positions matching TRBD2. V shed 5 bases, J shed 4 bases, and the junction held 14 bases outside the gene matches. Germline V lookup: CDR1 MDHEN, CDR2 SYDVKM. The CDR3 contains 17 residues. CDR3 DNA sequence: TGTGCCAGCAGTCCAACACCCCCGGGGGGGCCTCCAGATACGCAGTATTTT. Protein sequence: CASSPTPPGGPPDTQYF. Based on the CDR3 plus reference TRBV28 and TRBJ2-3, the full variable domain is DVKVTQSSRYLVKRTGEKVFLECVQDMDHENMFWYRQDPGLGLRLIYFSYDVKMKEKGDIPEGYSVSREKKERFSLILESASTNQTSMYLCASSPTPPGGPPDTQYFGPGTRLTVL.

The chain carries TRBV5-1 and TRBJ2-1; D remains unclear. This CDR3 comprises 14 residues. Germline assignment: CDR1 SGHRS and CDR2 YFSETQ. V shed 0 bases and J shed 7 bases, with 11 bases lying between them. CDR3 in amino acids: CASSLALVTNEQFF. CDR3 sequence (DNA): TGCGCCAGCAGCTTGGCTCTAGTTACTAATGAGCAGTTCTTC.

On this clone itself: Relative to the germline gene, one junction end is altered; a read error may explain this. This chain joins TRBV19 and TRBJ2-5; TRBD2 matches 9 bases. The CDR3 has 16 amino acids. Germline assignment: CDR1 LNHDA and CDR2 SQIVND (reference sequence). CDR3 amino acids: CASSIIGGRAQGTQYF. CDR3 bases: TGTGCCAGTAGTATTATAGGCGGGAGGGCTCAAGGGACCCAGTACTTC.

The chain combines TRBV6-1 with TRBJ2-2; TRBD1 matches 9 bases. J gave up 4 bases and V 7 bases, and 7 bases lay outside the gene matches. This CDR3 is built from 15 residues. Germline lookup yields CDR1 MNHNS and CDR2 SASEGT. Here the CDR3 DNA reads TGTGCCAGCAAGGGACAGGGATTGAGCACCGGGGAGCTGTTTTTT. This sequence encodes CASKGQGLSTGELFF.

DNA of the CDR3: TGCGCCAGCAGCCAAGATGGGACAGGCCTCTATGGCTACACCTTC. This sequence encodes CASSQDGTGLYGYTF. The chain links TRBV4-1 to TRBJ1-2, with 8 bases lining up with TRBD1. The junction had 4 bases not matched to a gene; V was cut back by 0 bases and J by 4 bases. Germline V CDR1 and CDR2: MGHRA, YSYEKL. CDR3 length equals 15 residues.

The J gene is TRBJ2-3, the V gene TRBV21-1; TRBD2 was called by the table and not checked on the DNA. TRBV21-1 is a listed pseudogene. The length of the CDR3 is 17 residues. The CDR3 protein is CASSKEPSAGNTDTQYF. As DNA, the CDR3 is TGTGCCAGCAGCAAAGAGCCGTCAGCGGGGAACACAGATACGCAGTATTTT.